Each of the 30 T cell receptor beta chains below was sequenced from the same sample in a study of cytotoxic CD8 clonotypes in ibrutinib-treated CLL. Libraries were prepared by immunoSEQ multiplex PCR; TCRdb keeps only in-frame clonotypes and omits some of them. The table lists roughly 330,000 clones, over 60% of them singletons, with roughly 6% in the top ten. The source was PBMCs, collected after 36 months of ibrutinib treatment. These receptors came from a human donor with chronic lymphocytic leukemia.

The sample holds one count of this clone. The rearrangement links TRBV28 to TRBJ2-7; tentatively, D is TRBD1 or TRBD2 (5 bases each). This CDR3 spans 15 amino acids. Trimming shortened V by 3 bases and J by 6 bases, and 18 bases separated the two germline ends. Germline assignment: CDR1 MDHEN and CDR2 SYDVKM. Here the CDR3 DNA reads TGTGCCAGCAGTTTCGGGACCTCCCAGTCTACCGAGCAGTACTTC. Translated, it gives CASSFGTSQSTEQYF. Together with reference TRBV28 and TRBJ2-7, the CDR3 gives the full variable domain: DVKVTQSSRYLVKRTGEKVFLECVQDMDHENMFWYRQDPGLGLRLIYFSYDVKMKEKGDIPEGYSVSREKKERFSLILESASTNQTSMYLCASSFGTSQSTEQYFGPGTRLTVT.

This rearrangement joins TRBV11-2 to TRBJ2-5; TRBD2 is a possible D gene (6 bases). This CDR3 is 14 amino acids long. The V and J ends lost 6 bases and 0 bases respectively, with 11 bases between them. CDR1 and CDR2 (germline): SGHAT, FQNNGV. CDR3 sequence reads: CASSLAGYQETQYF. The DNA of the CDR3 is TGTGCCAGCAGTCTTGCGGGGTACCAAGAGACCCAGTACTTC.

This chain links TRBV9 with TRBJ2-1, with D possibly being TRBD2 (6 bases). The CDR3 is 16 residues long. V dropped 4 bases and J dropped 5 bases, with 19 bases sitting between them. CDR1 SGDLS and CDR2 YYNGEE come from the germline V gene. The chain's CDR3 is CASSQNAGRGNNEQFF. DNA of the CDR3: TGTGCCAGCAGCCAAAACGCCGGGCGGGGAAACAATGAGCAGTTCTTC.

The CDR3 nucleotides read TGTGCCAGCAGTTACCGAAGGGACAGCATAGGAAATGAGCAGTTCTTC. This sequence encodes CASSYRRDSIGNEQFF. The rearrangement uses TRBV6-6 and TRBJ2-1, with 7 bases fitting TRBD1. Losses at the gene ends were 2 bases for V and 7 bases for J; bases not matched to a gene: 11. Germline V gene data show CDR1 as MNHNY and CDR2 as SVGAGI (reference sequence). The CDR3 runs 16 residues.

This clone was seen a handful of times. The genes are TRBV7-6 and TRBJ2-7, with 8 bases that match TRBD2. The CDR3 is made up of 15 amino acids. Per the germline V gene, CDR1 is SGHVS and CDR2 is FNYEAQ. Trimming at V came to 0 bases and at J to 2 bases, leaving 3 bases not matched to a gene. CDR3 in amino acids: CASSLASGKTYEQYF. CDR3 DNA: TGTGCCAGCAGCTTAGCTAGCGGGAAGACCTACGAGCAGTACTTC.

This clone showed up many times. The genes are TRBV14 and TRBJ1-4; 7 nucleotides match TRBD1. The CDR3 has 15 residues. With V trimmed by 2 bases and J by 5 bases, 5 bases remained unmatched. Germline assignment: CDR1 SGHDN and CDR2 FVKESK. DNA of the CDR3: TGTGCCAGCAGCCAATTTGGACAGGCCAATGAAAAACTGTTTTTT. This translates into CASSQFGQANEKLFF.

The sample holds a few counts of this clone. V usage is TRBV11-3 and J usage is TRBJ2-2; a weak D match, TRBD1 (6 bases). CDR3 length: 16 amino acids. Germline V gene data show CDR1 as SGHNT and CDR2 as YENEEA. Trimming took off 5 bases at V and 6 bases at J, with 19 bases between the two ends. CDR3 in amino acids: CASSQGMARYSGELFF. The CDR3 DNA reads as TGTGCCAGCAGCCAGGGGATGGCTAGGTATTCCGGGGAGCTGTTTTTT.

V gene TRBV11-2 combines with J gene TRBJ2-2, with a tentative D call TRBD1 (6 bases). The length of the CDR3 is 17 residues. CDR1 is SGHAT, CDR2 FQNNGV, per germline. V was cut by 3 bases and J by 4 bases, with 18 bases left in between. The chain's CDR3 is CASSFRPGGAGTGELFF. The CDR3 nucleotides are TGTGCCAGCAGCTTTCGCCCTGGGGGCGCGGGCACCGGGGAGCTGTTTTTT.

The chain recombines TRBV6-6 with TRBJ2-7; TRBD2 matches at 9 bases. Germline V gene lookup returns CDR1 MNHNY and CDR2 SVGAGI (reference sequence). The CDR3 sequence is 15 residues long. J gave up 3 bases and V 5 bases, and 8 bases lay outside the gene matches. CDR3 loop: CASSQGLALNYEQYF. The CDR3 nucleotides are TGTGCCAGCAGTCAAGGACTAGCGCTAAACTACGAGCAGTACTTC.

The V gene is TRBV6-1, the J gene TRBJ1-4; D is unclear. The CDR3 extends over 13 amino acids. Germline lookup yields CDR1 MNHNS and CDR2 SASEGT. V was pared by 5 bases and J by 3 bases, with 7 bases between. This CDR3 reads CASSPGANEKLFF. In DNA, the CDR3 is TGTGCCAGCAGTCCGGGCGCTAATGAAAAACTGTTTTTT.

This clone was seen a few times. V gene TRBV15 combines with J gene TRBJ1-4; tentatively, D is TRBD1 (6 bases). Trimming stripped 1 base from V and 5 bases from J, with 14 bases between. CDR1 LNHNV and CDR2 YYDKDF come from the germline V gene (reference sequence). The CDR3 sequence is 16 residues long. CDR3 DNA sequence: TGTGCCACCAGCAGAGTCTTGTGGACAGCAAATGAAAAACTGTTTTTT. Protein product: CATSRVLWTANEKLFF.

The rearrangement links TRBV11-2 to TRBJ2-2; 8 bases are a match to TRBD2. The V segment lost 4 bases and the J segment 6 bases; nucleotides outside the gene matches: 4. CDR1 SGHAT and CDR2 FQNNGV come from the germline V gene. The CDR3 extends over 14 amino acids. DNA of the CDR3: TGTGCCAGCAGCTGGGGACTAGGCGCCGGGGAGCTGTTTTTT. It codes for CASSWGLGAGELFF.

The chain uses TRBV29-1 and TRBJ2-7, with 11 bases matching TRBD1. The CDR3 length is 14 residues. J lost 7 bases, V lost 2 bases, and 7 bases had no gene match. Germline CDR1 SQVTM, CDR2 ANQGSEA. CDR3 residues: CSVESRTGGREQYF. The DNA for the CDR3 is TGCAGCGTTGAATCAAGGACAGGGGGCAGGGAGCAGTACTTC.

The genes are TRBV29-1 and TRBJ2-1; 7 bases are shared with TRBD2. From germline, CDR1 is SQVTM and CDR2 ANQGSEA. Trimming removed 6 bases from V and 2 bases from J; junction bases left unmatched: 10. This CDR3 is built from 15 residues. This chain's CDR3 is CSVGGTTLAYNEQFF. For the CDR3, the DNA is TGCAGCGTCGGCGGGACTACCCTTGCCTACAATGAGCAGTTCTTC.

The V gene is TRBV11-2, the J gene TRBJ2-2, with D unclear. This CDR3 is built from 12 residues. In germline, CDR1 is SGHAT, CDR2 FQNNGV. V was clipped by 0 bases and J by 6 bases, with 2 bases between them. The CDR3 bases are TGTGCCAGCAGCTTAGAGTCCGGGGAGCTGTTTTTT. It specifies CASSLESGELFF.

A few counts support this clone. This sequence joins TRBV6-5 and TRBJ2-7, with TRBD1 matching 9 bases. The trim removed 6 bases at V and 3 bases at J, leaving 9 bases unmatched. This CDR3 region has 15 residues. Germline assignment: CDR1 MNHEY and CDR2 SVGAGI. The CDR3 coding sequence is TGTGCCAGCAGCCTCACCGGGACAGGGTACTACGAGCAGTACTTC. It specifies CASSLTGTGYYEQYF.

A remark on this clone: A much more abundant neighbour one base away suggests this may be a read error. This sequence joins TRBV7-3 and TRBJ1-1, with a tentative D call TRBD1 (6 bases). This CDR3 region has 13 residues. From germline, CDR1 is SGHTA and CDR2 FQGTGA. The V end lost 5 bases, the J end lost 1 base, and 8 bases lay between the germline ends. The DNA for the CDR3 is TGTGCCAGCAGCAGACAGGCGAACACTGAAGCTTTCTTT. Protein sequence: CASSRQANTEAFF.

Here the CDR3 DNA reads TGTGCCAGCAGCTTAGGGGGACTAGTCTCTATCACGCAGTATTTT. As protein: CASSLGGLVSITQYF. This chain connects TRBV13 to TRBJ2-3, with 8 bases identical to TRBD2. Germline CDR1 is PRHDT and CDR2 is FYEKMQ (reference sequence). This CDR3 region has 15 residues. The V segment lost 0 bases and the J segment 9 bases; nucleotides outside the gene matches: 8.

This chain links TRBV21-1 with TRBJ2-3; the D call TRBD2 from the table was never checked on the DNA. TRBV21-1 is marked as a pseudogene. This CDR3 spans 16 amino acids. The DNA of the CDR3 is TGTGCCAGCAGCAATGAATTAGCGGGGGACACAGATACGCAGTATTTT. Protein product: CASSNELAGDTDTQYF.

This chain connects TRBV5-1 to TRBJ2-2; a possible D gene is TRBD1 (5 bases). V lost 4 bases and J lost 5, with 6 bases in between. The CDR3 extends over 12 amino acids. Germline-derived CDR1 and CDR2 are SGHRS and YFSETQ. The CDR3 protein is CASSAGTGELFF. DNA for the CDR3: TGCGCCAGCAGCGCAGGGACCGGGGAGCTGTTTTTT.

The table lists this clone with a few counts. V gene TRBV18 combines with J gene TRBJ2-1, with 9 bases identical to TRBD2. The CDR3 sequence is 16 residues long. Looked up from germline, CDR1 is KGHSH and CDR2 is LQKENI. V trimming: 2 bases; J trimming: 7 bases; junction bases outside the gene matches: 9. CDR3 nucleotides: TGTGCCAGCTCACCAAAGGGGAGACTAGCGGAGAATGAGCAGTTCTTC. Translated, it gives CASSPKGRLAENEQFF.

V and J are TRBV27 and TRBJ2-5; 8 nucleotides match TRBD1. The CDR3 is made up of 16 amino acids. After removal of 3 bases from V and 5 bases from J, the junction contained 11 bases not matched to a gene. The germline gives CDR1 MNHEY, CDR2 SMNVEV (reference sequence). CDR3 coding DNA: TGTGCCAGCAGTTTCCTCCCGACAGGGGTGGAGGAGACCCAGTACTTC. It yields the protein CASSFLPTGVEETQYF.

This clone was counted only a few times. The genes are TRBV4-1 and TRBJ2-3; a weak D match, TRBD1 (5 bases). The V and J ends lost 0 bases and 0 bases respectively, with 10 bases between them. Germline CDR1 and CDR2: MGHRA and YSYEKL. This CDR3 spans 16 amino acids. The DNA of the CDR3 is TGCGCCAGCAGCCAAGATACTGGGGCTAGCACAGATACGCAGTATTTT. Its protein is CASSQDTGASTDTQYF.

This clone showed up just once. The CDR3 sequence: CASSLGGAYTEAFF. DNA for the CDR3: TGCGCCAGCTCCCTGGGAGGGGCCTACACTGAAGCTTTCTTT. The chain is built from TRBV10-2 and TRBJ1-1; tentatively, D is TRBD1 (5 bases). CDR1 and CDR2 from the germline V gene are WSHSY and SAAADI. The CDR3 has 14 residues. V lost 8 bases and J 3 bases, leaving 16 bases between the germline ends.

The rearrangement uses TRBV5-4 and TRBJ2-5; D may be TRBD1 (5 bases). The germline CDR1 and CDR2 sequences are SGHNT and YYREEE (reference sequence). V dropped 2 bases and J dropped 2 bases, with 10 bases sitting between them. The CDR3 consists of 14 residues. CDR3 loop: CASSLGALQETQYF. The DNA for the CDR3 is TGTGCCAGCAGCTTAGGGGCTTTGCAAGAGACCCAGTACTTC.

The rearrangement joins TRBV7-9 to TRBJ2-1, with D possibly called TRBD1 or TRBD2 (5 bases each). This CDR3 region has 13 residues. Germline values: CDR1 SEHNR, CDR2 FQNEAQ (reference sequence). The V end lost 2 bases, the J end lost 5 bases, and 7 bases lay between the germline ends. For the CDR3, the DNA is TGTGCCAGCAGCTTAAGGGACCACAATGAGCAGTTCTTC. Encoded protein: CASSLRDHNEQFF.

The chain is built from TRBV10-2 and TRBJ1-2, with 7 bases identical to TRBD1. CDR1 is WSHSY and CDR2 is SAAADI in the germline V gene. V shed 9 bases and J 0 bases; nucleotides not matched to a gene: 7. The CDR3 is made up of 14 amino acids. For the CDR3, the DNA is TGCGCCAGTAAATTGGGACAGTCTAACTATGGCTACACCTTC. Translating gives CASKLGQSNYGYTF.

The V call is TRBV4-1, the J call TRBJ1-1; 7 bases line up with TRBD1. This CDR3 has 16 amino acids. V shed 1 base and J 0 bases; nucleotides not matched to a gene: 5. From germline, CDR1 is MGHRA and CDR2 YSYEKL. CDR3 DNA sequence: TGCGCCAGCAGCCAAGGGAACAGGGGCTTGAACACTGAAGCTTTCTTT. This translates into CASSQGNRGLNTEAFF.

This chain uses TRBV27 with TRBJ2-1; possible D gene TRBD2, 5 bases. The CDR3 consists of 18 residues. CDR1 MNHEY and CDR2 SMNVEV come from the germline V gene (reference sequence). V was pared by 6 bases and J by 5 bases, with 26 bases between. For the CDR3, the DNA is TGTGCCAGCAGGGTCGAGGGCGGTGGGAATCATCGTGACAATGAGCAGTTCTTC. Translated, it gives CASRVEGGGNHRDNEQFF.

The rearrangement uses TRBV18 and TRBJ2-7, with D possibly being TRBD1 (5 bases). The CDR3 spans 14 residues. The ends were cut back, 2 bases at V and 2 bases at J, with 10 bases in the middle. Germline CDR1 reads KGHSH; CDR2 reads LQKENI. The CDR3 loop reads CASSPSQGPYEQYF. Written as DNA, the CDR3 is TGTGCCAGCTCACCATCCCAGGGCCCCTACGAGCAGTACTTC. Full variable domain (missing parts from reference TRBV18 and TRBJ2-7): NAGVMQNPRHLVRRRGQEARLRCSPMKGHSHVYWYRQLPEEGLKFMVYLQKENIIDESGMPKERFSAEFPKEGPSILRIQQVVRGDSAAYFCASSPSQGPYEQYFGPGTRLTVT.